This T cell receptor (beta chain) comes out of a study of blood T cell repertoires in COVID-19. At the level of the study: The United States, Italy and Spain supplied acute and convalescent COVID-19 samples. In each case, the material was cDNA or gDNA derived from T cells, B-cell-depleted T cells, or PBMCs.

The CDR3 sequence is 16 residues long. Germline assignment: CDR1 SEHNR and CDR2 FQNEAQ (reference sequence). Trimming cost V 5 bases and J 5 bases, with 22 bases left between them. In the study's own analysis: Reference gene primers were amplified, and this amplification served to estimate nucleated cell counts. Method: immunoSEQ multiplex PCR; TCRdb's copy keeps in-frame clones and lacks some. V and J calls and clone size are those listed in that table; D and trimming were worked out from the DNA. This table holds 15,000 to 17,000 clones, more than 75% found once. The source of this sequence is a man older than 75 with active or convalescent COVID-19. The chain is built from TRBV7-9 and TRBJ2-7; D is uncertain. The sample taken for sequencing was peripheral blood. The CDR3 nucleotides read TGTGCCAGCAGCCCCAAGTCTGGTGGCCTGGAGCACGAGCAGTACTTC. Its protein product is CASSPKSGGLEHEQYF.